These 10 T cell receptor beta chains came from one sample sequenced in a study of T cell changes during pregnancy in multiple sclerosis. Data came from immunoSEQ multiplex PCR; TCRdb stores just in-frame clones and leaves some out. Of about 59,000 clones listed, roughly 94% are singletons. The sample was CD8+ T cells from peripheral blood mononuclear cells, taken after pregnancy. All receptors derive from a female donor with multiple sclerosis, enrolled in a pregnancy study.

The chain couples TRBV5-1 to TRBJ2-3; 7 positions agree with TRBD1. Trimming removed 4 bases from V and 1 base from J; junction bases left unmatched: 6. The CDR3 is made up of 15 amino acids. Germline values: CDR1 SGHRS, CDR2 YFSETQ. CDR3 nucleotides: TGCGCCAGCAGCGCCCCGGACAGGCGCACAGATACGCAGTATTTT. Amino acids: CASSAPDRRTDTQYF.

The chain uses TRBV4-3 and TRBJ2-7; 10 bases fit TRBD2. The CDR3 length is 16 residues. Unmatched junction bases numbered 13, after V lost 4 bases and J lost 7 bases. Looked up from germline, CDR1 is LGHNA and CDR2 is YSLEER. CDR3: CASSLLPLAGADEQYF. Written as DNA, the CDR3 is TGCGCCAGCAGCCTTCTCCCTCTAGCGGGAGCGGATGAGCAGTACTTC.

The V and J genes are TRBV19 and TRBJ1-5; D gene ambiguous. This CDR3 has 15 residues. CDR1 and CDR2 (germline): LNHDA, SQIVND (reference sequence). V lost 1 base and J 1 base, leaving 8 bases between the germline ends. CDR3 loop: CASSIGGGSNQPQHF. The CDR3 nucleotides are TGTGCCAGTAGTATAGGAGGCGGAAGCAATCAGCCCCAGCATTTT.

The rearrangement joins TRBV10-3 to TRBJ1-2, with 9 bases fitting TRBD1. Germline V gene lookup returns CDR1 ENHRY and CDR2 SYGVKD. The V and J ends lost 9 bases and 1 base, in that order; junction bases with no gene match: 6. The CDR3 loop spans 14 amino acids. The CDR3 protein is CAMGQGGGNYGYTF. CDR3 DNA: TGTGCCATGGGACAGGGAGGCGGTAACTATGGCTACACCTTC.

This clone was detected once. The chain carries TRBV9 and TRBJ2-1; 7 bases match TRBD2. V lost 0 bases, J lost 4 bases, and 7 bases stayed unmatched. CDR3 length equals 16 residues. The V gene's germline CDR1 is SGDLS and CDR2 YYNGEE. CDR3 sequence reads: CASSVGGGRIYNEQFF. DNA for the CDR3: TGTGCCAGCAGCGTAGGGGGCGGGAGAATTTACAATGAGCAGTTCTTC.

The V gene is TRBV5-1, the J gene TRBJ1-2; TRBD1 agrees at 9 bases. The V and J ends lost 4 bases and 6 bases, in that order; junction bases with no gene match: 4. CDR1 is SGHRS, CDR2 YFSETQ, per germline. The CDR3 has 13 amino acids. The CDR3 region is CASSGTGGNGYTF. In nucleotides, the CDR3 is TGCGCCAGCAGCGGAACAGGGGGCAATGGCTACACCTTC.

The chain has TRBV11-2 and TRBJ2-3, with a tentative D call TRBD2 (5 bases). The CDR3 loop spans 14 amino acids. Germline V lookup: CDR1 SGHAT, CDR2 FQNNGV. The V end was cut by 1 base, the J end by 3 bases, with 8 bases between. CDR3 sequence: CASSLGGATDTQYF. CDR3 DNA: TGTGCCAGCAGCTTAGGGGGAGCGACAGATACGCAGTATTTT.

V is TRBV29-1 and J is TRBJ2-1; tentative D call: TRBD2 (6 bases). Germline V CDR1 and CDR2: SQVTM, ANQGSEA. CDR3 length equals 13 residues. Trimming removed 8 bases from V and 7 bases from J, with 18 bases in between. The CDR3 bases are TGCAGCCCGGTTCTAGCGTTGGGTAATGAGCAGTTCTTC. It yields the protein CSPVLALGNEQFF.

The chain has TRBV2 and TRBJ2-2; TRBD1 aligns across 11 bases. J gave up 3 bases and V 5 bases, and 5 bases lay outside the gene matches. Germline CDR1 reads SNHLY; CDR2 reads FYNNEI. The CDR3 runs to 16 residues. The CDR3 spells CASSTRTGGYTGELFF. CDR3 nucleotides: TGTGCCAGCAGTACACGGACAGGGGGCTACACCGGGGAGCTGTTTTTT. The variable domain in full, with the rest retrieved from reference TRBV2 and TRBJ2-2, is EPEVTQTPSHQVTQMGQEVILRCVPISNHLYFYWYRQILGQKVEFLVSFYNNEISEKSEIFDDQFSVERPDGSNFTLKIRSTKLEDSAMYFCASSTRTGGYTGELFFGEGSRLTVL.

Comment on this clone: At one end, the junction sequence differs from germline, possibly due to a read error. The chain uses TRBV2 and TRBJ2-7, with D unclear. CDR3 length: 17 residues. The V gene's germline CDR1 is SNHLY and CDR2 FYNNEI. The DNA of the CDR3 is TGTGCCAGCAGGGAAGATGAGGCCATACCCCTCGGCTACGAGCAGTACTTC. Protein sequence: CASREDEAIPLGYEQYF.